Presented here are 18 T cell receptor beta chains from one specimen sequenced in a study of naive and memory T cell subsets. Two oligonucleotides, mixed equimolar, formed the beta constant-region primer covering TRBC1 and TRBC2. The ligated cDNA underwent four PCR rounds using SP2 and nested alpha and beta constant-region primers. In TCRdb, the UMI-ligation and nested PCR reads were re-called with MiXCR into one record per CDR3 protein. Counted here are some 110,000 distinct CDR3 sequences, around a third occurring once; the ten biggest clones make up approximately 0.87%. Sequences were obtained from central memory CD4+ T cells from blood. The receptors shown here come from a human donor in good health.

V usage is TRBV5-1 and J usage is TRBJ2-1, with 7 bases identical to TRBD2. The V and J ends lost 4 bases and 7 bases, in that order; junction bases with no gene match: 14. The CDR3 loop spans 16 amino acids. Per germline, CDR1 SGHRS and CDR2 YFSETQ. The CDR3 reads CASSVWRGGSKNEQFF. The CDR3 nucleotides are TGCGCCAGCAGCGTGTGGCGGGGCGGGAGTAAGAATGAGCAGTTCTTC.

The chain is built from TRBV29-1 and TRBJ2-2; D perhaps matches TRBD1 (5 bases). Germline CDR1 reads SQVTM; CDR2 reads ANQGSEA. The CDR3 covers 15 residues. Trimming pared 4 bases from V and 0 bases from J, leaving 12 bases between. The CDR3: CSVGVGAANTGELFF. The CDR3 bases are TGCAGCGTTGGGGTAGGGGCTGCGAACACCGGGGAGCTGTTTTTT.

The V gene is TRBV12-3 or TRBV12-4, the J gene TRBJ2-1; D remains ambiguous. V was pared by 6 bases and J by 10 bases, with 10 bases between. The CDR3 sequence is 11 residues long. The CDR3 nucleotides read TGTGCCAGCAGAGCCCCGGGCGAGCAGTTCTTC. Its protein product is CASRAPGEQFF.

This rearrangement joins TRBV18 to TRBJ2-7; 9 bases line up with TRBD2. The CDR3 length is 15 residues. The germline V gene has CDR1 KGHSH and CDR2 LQKENI. The J segment lost 2 bases and the V segment lost 1 base, leaving 3 bases of the junction unmatched. This CDR3 is CASSPRASGAYEQYF. In nucleotides, the CDR3 is TGTGCCAGCTCACCACGGGCTAGCGGGGCCTACGAGCAGTACTTC.

The rearrangement links TRBV24-1 to TRBJ2-5; the D gene is possibly TRBD2 (7 bases). V was shortened by 6 bases and J by 2 bases, with 9 bases between the two germline ends. The germline gives CDR1 KGHDR, CDR2 SFDVKD. This CDR3 comprises 13 residues. The CDR3 coding sequence is TGTGCCACCAGTAAGGGGGGGCAAGAGACCCAGTACTTC. Amino acids: CATSKGGQETQYF.

This clonotype was counted between two and nine times. The V gene is TRBV29-1, the J gene TRBJ2-7; no reliable D call. Trimming stripped 4 bases from V and 4 bases from J, with 8 bases between. The germline CDR1 and CDR2 sequences are SQVTM and ANQGSEA. The CDR3 extends over 11 amino acids. CDR3: CSVVEQYEQYF. The CDR3 region has the DNA TGCAGCGTTGTAGAGCAGTACGAGCAGTACTTC.

This clonotype showed up just a few times. J is TRBJ2-1 and V is TRBV20-1; no clear D. This CDR3 has 12 amino acids. Trimming pared 2 bases from V and 12 bases from J, leaving 14 bases between. Germline lookup yields CDR1 DFQATT and CDR2 SNEGSKA (reference sequence). CDR3 nucleotides: TGCAGTGCTAGATCTGAGTGGCAGCCGCAGTTCTTC. Protein product: CSARSEWQPQFF.

V is TRBV29-1 and J is TRBJ1-1; the match to TRBD1 covers 7 bases. Trimming at V came to 4 bases and at J to 6 bases, leaving 17 bases not matched to a gene. The V gene's germline CDR1 is SQVTM and CDR2 ANQGSEA. The CDR3 has 16 amino acids. CDR3 protein: CSVVWRGRVGQAEAFF. The CDR3 DNA reads TGCAGCGTTGTCTGGAGGGGGCGAGTCGGTCAGGCTGAAGCTTTCTTT.

This chain connects TRBV28 to TRBJ2-7; TRBD1 matches 7 bases. The CDR3 runs 16 residues. The trim removed 4 bases at V and 7 bases at J, leaving 16 bases unmatched. Germline V gene sequence: CDR1 MDHEN, CDR2 SYDVKM. The CDR3 region is CASSYTSTGSDREQYF. Written as DNA, the CDR3 is TGTGCCAGCAGTTATACCTCGACAGGGTCGGACCGGGAGCAGTACTTC. The variable domain in full, with the rest retrieved from reference TRBV28 and TRBJ2-7, is DVKVTQSSRYLVKRTGEKVFLECVQDMDHENMFWYRQDPGLGLRLIYFSYDVKMKEKGDIPEGYSVSREKKERFSLILESASTNQTSMYLCASSYTSTGSDREQYFGPGTRLTVT.

This chain uses TRBV5-4 with TRBJ2-5; 9 bases match TRBD2. The V gene's germline CDR1 is SGHNT and CDR2 YYREEE (reference sequence). This CDR3 has 17 residues. V was pared by 0 bases and J by 6 bases, with 12 bases of the junction left unmatched. The CDR3 region has the DNA TGTGCCAGCAGCTTGGGAGGGCTAGCGGGAAACTTTAAGACCCAGTACTTC. Translated: CASSLGGLAGNFKTQYF.

The chain links TRBV5-1 to TRBJ1-2; D might be TRBD1 (5 bases). From germline, CDR1 is SGHRS and CDR2 YFSETQ. Trimming removed 3 bases at V and 5 bases at J, with 14 bases between. The CDR3 length is 14 residues. In DNA, the CDR3 is TGCGCCAGCAGCTCCACAGGTGGTTCTTATGGCTACACCTTC. The encoded protein is CASSSTGGSYGYTF.

The gene calls are TRBV3-1 and TRBJ2-3; no clear D. Germline CDR1 LGHDT, CDR2 YNNKEL (reference sequence). Trimming removed 1 base at V and 8 bases at J, with 7 bases between. This CDR3 spans 12 amino acids. The CDR3 nucleotides read TGTGCCAGCAGCCAAGTCAGAGCTACGCAGTATTTT. Protein: CASSQVRATQYF.

V and J are TRBV6-5 and TRBJ1-1; no definite D call. CDR1 is MNHEY and CDR2 is SVGAGI in the germline V gene. This CDR3 region has 18 residues. Trimming pared 0 bases from V and 1 base from J, leaving 18 bases between. The CDR3 DNA is TGTGCCAGCAGTTACTCGCCCCGGTTCCGGGCCGCGAACACTGAAGCTTTCTTT. This encodes CASSYSPRFRAANTEAFF.

The chain joins TRBV3-1 to TRBJ2-7, with TRBD1 identical over 9 bases. The CDR3 covers 15 residues. CDR1 and CDR2 (germline): LGHDT, YNNKEL (reference sequence). The ends lost 4 bases at V and 3 bases at J; junction bases unmatched: 7. For the CDR3, the DNA is TGTGCCAGCAGCCCCTGGACAGGGGAGTACTACGAGCAGTACTTC. Translated, it gives CASSPWTGEYYEQYF.

The V and J genes are TRBV19 and TRBJ2-1; 9 bases are a match to TRBD2. Germline CDR1 is LNHDA and CDR2 is SQIVND (reference sequence). After removal of 3 bases from V and 6 bases from J, the junction contained 6 bases not matched to a gene. The CDR3 is made up of 15 amino acids. The CDR3 loop is CASSIGGRAGNEQFF. The CDR3 DNA sequence: TGTGCCAGTAGTATTGGCGGGAGGGCCGGCAATGAGCAGTTCTTC.

This clonotype has more than one count but fewer than ten. This sequence joins TRBV28 and TRBJ2-7; 9 positions match TRBD1. Germline V lookup: CDR1 MDHEN, CDR2 SYDVKM. This CDR3 contains 15 residues. V was pared by 8 bases and J by 3 bases, with 11 bases of the junction left unmatched. CDR3 residues: CASYGWDRENYEQYF. Written as DNA, the CDR3 is TGTGCCAGCTACGGCTGGGACAGGGAAAACTACGAGCAGTACTTC.

This clonotype was observed a handful of times. CDR3 residues: CASRGLAAPVDYEQYF. CDR3 in DNA: TGTGCCAGCAGGGGACTAGCGGCACCGGTGGACTACGAGCAGTACTTC. This sequence joins TRBV6-5 and TRBJ2-7, with 11 bases that match TRBD2. The CDR3 has 16 amino acids. J was trimmed by 3 bases and V by 6 bases; bases with no gene match: 10. Germline-derived CDR1 and CDR2 are MNHEY and SVGAGI.

The chain couples TRBV28 to TRBJ2-7; D gene unclear. Germline values: CDR1 MDHEN, CDR2 SYDVKM. Trimming removed 1 base from V and 4 bases from J, with 14 bases in between. The CDR3 runs to 15 residues. The DNA for the CDR3 is TGTGCCAGCAGTTTATTCCCTACCCCGACGTACGAGCAGTACTTC. This gives the protein CASSLFPTPTYEQYF.